The 17 T cell receptor beta chains reported below all come from one sample, sequenced in a study of cytomegalovirus exposure and HLA in healthy donors. PCR employed 60 Vbeta and 13 Jbeta primers. Sequencing used immunoSEQ multiplex PCR; TCRdb keeps in-frame clones, though not all of them. The sample has approximately 60,000 clones, about 80% seen once; the top ten hold about 1.5%. Input material: PBMCs. All receptors come from a man aged 35-49 years in good health and CMV-seronegative.

This clone was counted a few times. The J gene is TRBJ1-1, the V gene TRBV5-6, with D possibly matching TRBD1 (5 bases). The ends were cut back, 0 bases at V and 2 bases at J, with 8 bases in the middle. Germline loops: CDR1 SGHDT, CDR2 YYEEEE. The CDR3 consists of 14 residues. CDR3 DNA sequence: TGTGCCAGCAGCTTGGTAGGGGCCAACACTGAAGCTTTCTTT. Its translation is CASSLVGANTEAFF.

V gene TRBV14 combines with J gene TRBJ2-2; D is undetermined. CDR1 is SGHDN, CDR2 FVKESK, per germline. The CDR3 length is 13 residues. V gave up 1 base and J gave up 5 bases, with 5 bases separating them. The CDR3 is CASSQVQTGELFF. The CDR3 DNA reads TGTGCCAGCAGCCAAGTCCAGACCGGGGAGCTGTTTTTT.

This rearrangement joins TRBV7-9 to TRBJ2-7; possibly TRBD2 for D (6 bases). The CDR3 is 14 residues long. Trimming stripped 4 bases from V and 7 bases from J, with 17 bases between. Germline loops: CDR1 SEHNR, CDR2 FQNEAQ (reference sequence). The CDR3 DNA sequence: TGTGCCAGCAGCTCCGGGCCCTCCGGAGGGGAGCAGTACTTC. Protein sequence: CASSSGPSGGEQYF.

This clone was observed once. The gene calls are TRBV7-2 and TRBJ1-1; the match to TRBD1 covers 7 bases. V lost 5 bases and J lost 2; bases outside the gene matches: 8. Germline V gene data show CDR1 as SGHTA and CDR2 as FQGNSA. CDR3 length equals 15 residues. The CDR3 sequence: CASSPRAGGNTEAFF. In DNA, the CDR3 is TGTGCCAGCAGCCCCCGCGCAGGGGGTAACACTGAAGCTTTCTTT.

The chain combines TRBV2 with TRBJ1-2, with 7 bases lining up with TRBD1. The CDR3 totals 15 residues. V was pared by 6 bases and J by 0 bases, with 7 bases of the junction left unmatched. The germline V gene has CDR1 SNHLY and CDR2 FYNNEI. The DNA of the CDR3 is TGTGCCAGCAGGGGGGACAGTATCACTAACTATGGCTACACCTTC. As protein: CASRGDSITNYGYTF.

V gene TRBV7-2 combines with J gene TRBJ1-1, with 7 bases lining up with TRBD1. The CDR3 has 15 residues. Per germline, CDR1 SGHTA and CDR2 FQGNSA. V was clipped by 5 bases and J by 1 base; unmatched bases: 7. CDR3 amino acids: CASSLQGQTNTEAFF. CDR3 DNA sequence: TGTGCCAGCAGCCTCCAGGGACAGACGAACACTGAAGCTTTCTTT. The variable domain in full, completed from reference TRBV7-2 and TRBJ1-1, reads GAGVSQSPSNKVTEKGKDVELRCDPISGHTALYWYRQSLGQGLEFLIYFQGNSAPDKSGLPSDRFSAERTGGSVSTLTIQRTQQEDSAVYLCASSLQGQTNTEAFFGQGTRLTVV.

V usage is TRBV28 and J usage is TRBJ1-2, with a tentative D call TRBD1 (5 bases). The CDR3 is made up of 14 amino acids. Per germline, CDR1 MDHEN and CDR2 SYDVKM. The V and J ends lost 6 bases and 4 bases respectively, with 15 bases between them. The DNA of the CDR3 is TGTGCCAGCAGCTGGCGCAGGGATACCTATGGCTACACCTTC. Its translation is CASSWRRDTYGYTF.

V is TRBV19 and J is TRBJ1-1, with 10 nucleotides matching TRBD1. Germline CDR1 and CDR2: LNHDA and SQIVND (reference sequence). This CDR3 has 15 amino acids. Trimming at V came to 6 bases and at J to 8 bases, leaving 12 bases not matched to a gene. The CDR3 spells CASSSTTGGRMEAFF. The CDR3 DNA reads TGTGCCAGTAGCTCGACGACAGGGGGCCGGATGGAAGCTTTCTTT.

The V gene is TRBV30, the J gene TRBJ1-6; D unclear. V lost 0 bases and J lost 0, with 12 bases in between. In germline, CDR1 is GTSNPN, CDR2 SVGIG (reference sequence). The CDR3 length is 17 residues. DNA of the CDR3: TGTGCCTGGAGTGTTTGGAGACTGAGCTCCTATAATTCACCCCTCCACTTT. Protein: CAWSVWRLSSYNSPLHF.

V and J are TRBV27 and TRBJ2-1; D is uncertain. The CDR3 sequence is 13 residues long. The V end lost 2 bases, the J end lost 4 bases, and 6 bases lay between the germline ends. Germline loops: CDR1 MNHEY, CDR2 SMNVEV (reference sequence). The CDR3: CASSLARYNEQFF. DNA for the CDR3: TGTGCCAGCAGTTTAGCTAGGTACAATGAGCAGTTCTTC.

The rearrangement links TRBV15 to TRBJ1-6; 7 nucleotides align to TRBD1. Germline CDR1 LNHNV, CDR2 YYDKDF (reference sequence). The CDR3 is 15 amino acids. Trimming removed 5 bases from V and 9 bases from J; junction bases left unmatched: 10. Here the CDR3 reads CATSRKTGKGSPLHF. CDR3 DNA: TGTGCCACCAGCCGAAAGACAGGGAAGGGTTCACCCCTCCACTTT.

The sample holds a few counts of this clone. The gene calls are TRBV6-6 and TRBJ1-3; 10 positions match TRBD1. After removal of 6 bases from V and 4 bases from J, the junction contained 6 bases not matched to a gene. CDR3 length: 15 amino acids. Germline loops: CDR1 MNHNY, CDR2 SVGAGI (reference sequence). CDR3 in DNA: TGTGCCAGCAGCTCAGGACAGGGGGTAGGAAACACCATATATTTT. Translating gives CASSSGQGVGNTIYF.

The J gene is TRBJ1-1, the V gene TRBV27, with 7 nucleotides matching TRBD1. Losses at the gene ends were 6 bases for V and 5 bases for J; bases not matched to a gene: 9. This CDR3 spans 14 amino acids. CDR1 is MNHEY and CDR2 is SMNVEV in the germline V gene (reference sequence). The CDR3 sequence is CASRLNRGSTEAFF. CDR3 nucleotide sequence: TGTGCCAGCAGGTTAAACAGGGGCTCTACTGAAGCTTTCTTT.

The V gene is TRBV7-9, the J gene TRBJ1-4; maybe TRBD1 (6 bases). Trimming took 2 bases from V and 6 from J, leaving 16 bases between them. The germline gives CDR1 SEHNR, CDR2 FQNEAQ (reference sequence). This CDR3 has 16 residues. DNA of the CDR3: TGTGCCAGCAGCTTAACATCTGGGACAAGAGATGAAAAACTGTTTTTT. It is translated as CASSLTSGTRDEKLFF.

The chain is built from TRBV5-6 and TRBJ2-7, with 9 bases lining up with TRBD2. V was clipped by 4 bases and J by 7 bases; unmatched bases: 9. This CDR3 spans 14 amino acids. CDR1 is SGHDT and CDR2 is YYEEEE in the germline V gene. The CDR3 here is CASSRNSGGTEQYV. For the CDR3, the DNA is TGTGCCAGCAGCCGTAATAGCGGGGGAACAGAGCAGTACGTC.

The chain carries TRBV11-3 and TRBJ2-3; possibly TRBD2 for D (5 bases). Trimming left V 5 bases short and J 2 bases short, with 14 bases between. Looked up from germline, CDR1 is SGHNT and CDR2 is YENEEA. The CDR3 covers 15 residues. CDR3 DNA sequence: TGTGCCAGCAGCCGGGAAGGGCAGAACACAGATACGCAGTATTTT. It is translated as CASSREGQNTDTQYF.

As to this clone: One end of the junction varies from germline; a read error may be responsible. The chain carries TRBV7-7 and TRBJ1-4; 8 bases map to TRBD1. CDR1 and CDR2 (germline): SSHAT, FNYEAQ (reference sequence). CDR3 length equals 16 residues. Written as DNA, the CDR3 is TGTGCTAGCAGCTTTCGACAGGGGACCCTTAATGAAAAACTGTTTTTT. Its translation is CASSFRQGTLNEKLFF.